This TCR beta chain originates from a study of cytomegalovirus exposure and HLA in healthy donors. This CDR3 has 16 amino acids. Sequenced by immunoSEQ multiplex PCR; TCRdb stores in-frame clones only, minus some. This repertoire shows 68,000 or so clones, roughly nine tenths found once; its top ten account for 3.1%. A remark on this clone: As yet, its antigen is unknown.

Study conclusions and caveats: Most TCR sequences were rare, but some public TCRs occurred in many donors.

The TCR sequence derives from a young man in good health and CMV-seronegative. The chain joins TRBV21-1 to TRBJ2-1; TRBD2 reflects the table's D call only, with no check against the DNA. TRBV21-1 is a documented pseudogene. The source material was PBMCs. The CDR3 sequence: CASSARAGTTYNEQFF. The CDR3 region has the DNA TGTGCCAGCAGCGCCAGAGCCGGGACTACCTATAATGAGCAGTTCTTC.